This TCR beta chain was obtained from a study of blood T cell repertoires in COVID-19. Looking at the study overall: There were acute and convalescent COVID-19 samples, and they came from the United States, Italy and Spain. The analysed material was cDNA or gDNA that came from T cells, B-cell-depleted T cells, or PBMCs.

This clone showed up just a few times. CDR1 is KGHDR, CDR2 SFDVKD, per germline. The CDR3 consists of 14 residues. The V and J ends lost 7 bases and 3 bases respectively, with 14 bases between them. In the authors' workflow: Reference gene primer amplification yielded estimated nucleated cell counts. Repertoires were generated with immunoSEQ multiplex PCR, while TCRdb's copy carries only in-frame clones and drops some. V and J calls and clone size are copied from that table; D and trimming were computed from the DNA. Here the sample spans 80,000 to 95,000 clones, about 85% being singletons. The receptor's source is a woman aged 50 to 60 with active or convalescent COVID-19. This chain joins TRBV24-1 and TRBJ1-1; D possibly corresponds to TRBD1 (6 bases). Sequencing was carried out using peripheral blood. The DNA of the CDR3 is TGTGCCACCAGGGGAGGGGGGAAGGACACTGAAGCTTTCTTT. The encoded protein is CATRGGGKDTEAFF.